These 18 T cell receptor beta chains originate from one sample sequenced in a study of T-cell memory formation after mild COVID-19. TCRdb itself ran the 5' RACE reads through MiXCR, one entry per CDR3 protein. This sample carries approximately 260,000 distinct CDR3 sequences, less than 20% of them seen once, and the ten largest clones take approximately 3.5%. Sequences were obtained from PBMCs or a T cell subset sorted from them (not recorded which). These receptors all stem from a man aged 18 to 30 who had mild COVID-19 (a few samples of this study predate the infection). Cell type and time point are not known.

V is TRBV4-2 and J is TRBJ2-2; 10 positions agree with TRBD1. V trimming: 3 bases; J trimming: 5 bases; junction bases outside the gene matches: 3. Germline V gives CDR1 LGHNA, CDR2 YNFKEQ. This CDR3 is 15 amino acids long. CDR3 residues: CASSHRDRGTGELFF. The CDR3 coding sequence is TGTGCCAGCAGCCACCGGGACAGGGGAACCGGGGAGCTGTTTTTT.

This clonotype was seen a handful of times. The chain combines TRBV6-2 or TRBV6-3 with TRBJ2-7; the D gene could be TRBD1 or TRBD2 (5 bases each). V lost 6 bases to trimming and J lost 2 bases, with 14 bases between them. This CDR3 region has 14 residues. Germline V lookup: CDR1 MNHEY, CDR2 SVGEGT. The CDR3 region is CASRPRDGPYEQYF. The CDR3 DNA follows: TGTGCCAGCAGGCCTAGGGACGGGCCCTACGAGCAGTACTTC.

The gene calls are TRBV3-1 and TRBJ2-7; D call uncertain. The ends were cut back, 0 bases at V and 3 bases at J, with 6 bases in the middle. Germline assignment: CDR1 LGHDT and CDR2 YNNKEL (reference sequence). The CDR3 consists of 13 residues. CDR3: CASSQDWGYEQYF. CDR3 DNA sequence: TGTGCCAGCAGCCAAGATTGGGGCTACGAGCAGTACTTC.

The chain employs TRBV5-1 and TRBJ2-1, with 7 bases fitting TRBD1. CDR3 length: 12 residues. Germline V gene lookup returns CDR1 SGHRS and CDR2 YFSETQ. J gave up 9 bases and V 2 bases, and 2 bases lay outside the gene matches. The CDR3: CASSFDRVEQFF. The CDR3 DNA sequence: TGCGCCAGCAGCTTCGACAGGGTTGAGCAGTTCTTC.

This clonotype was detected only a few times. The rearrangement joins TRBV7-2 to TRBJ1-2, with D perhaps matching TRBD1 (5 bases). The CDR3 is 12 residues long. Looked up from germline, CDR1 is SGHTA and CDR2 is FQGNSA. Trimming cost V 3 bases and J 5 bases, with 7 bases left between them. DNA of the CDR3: TGTGCCAGCAGCTTTAAGGGGTATGGCTACACCTTC. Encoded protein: CASSFKGYGYTF.

The CDR3 coding sequence is TGTGCCAGCAGAAGTCAGGGGGGAAGGAATGAAAAACTGTTTTTT. Amino acid sequence: CASRSQGGRNEKLFF. The rearrangement links TRBV2 to TRBJ1-4; 7 bases map to TRBD1. Per germline, CDR1 SNHLY and CDR2 FYNNEI. The CDR3 length is 15 residues. The V and J ends lost 6 bases and 5 bases, in that order; junction bases with no gene match: 9.

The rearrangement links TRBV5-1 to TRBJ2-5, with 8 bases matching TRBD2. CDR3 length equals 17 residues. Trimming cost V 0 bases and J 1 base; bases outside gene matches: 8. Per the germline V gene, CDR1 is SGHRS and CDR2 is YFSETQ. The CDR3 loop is CASSLVPGGGPQETQYF. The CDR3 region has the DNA TGCGCCAGCAGCTTGGTCCCGGGCGGGGGGCCCCAAGAGACCCAGTACTTC.

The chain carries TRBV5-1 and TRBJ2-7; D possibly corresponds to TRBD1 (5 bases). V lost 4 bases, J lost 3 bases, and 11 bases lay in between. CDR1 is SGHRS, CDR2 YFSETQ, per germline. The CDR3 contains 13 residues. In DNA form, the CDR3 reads TGCGCCAGCAGCGGGGCCCTCCTCTACGAGCAGTACTTC. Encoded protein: CASSGALLYEQYF. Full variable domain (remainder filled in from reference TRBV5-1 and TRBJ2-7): KAGVTQTPRYLIKTRGQQVTLSCSPISGHRSVSWYQQTPGQGLQFLFEYFSETQRNKGNFPGRFSGRQFSNSRSEMNVSTLELGDSALYLCASSGALLYEQYFGPGTRLTVT.

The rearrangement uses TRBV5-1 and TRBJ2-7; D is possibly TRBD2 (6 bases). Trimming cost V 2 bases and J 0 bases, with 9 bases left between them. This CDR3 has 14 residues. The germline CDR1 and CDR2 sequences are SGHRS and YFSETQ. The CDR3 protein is CASSFGRNSYEQYF. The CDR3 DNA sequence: TGCGCCAGCAGCTTTGGGAGGAACTCCTACGAGCAGTACTTC.

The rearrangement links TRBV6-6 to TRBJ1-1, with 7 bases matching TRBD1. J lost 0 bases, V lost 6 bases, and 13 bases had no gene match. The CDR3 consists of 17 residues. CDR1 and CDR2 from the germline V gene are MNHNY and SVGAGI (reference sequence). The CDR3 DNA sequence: TGTGCCAGCAGCTCCATCCCTTCGGGACAGATGAACACTGAAGCTTTCTTT. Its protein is CASSSIPSGQMNTEAFF.

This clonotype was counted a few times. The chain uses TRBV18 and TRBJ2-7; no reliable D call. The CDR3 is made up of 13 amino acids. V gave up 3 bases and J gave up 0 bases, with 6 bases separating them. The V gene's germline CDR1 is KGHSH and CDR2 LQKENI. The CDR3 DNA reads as TGTGCCAGCTCACCTCTCAACTCCTACGAGCAGTACGTC. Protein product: CASSPLNSYEQYV.

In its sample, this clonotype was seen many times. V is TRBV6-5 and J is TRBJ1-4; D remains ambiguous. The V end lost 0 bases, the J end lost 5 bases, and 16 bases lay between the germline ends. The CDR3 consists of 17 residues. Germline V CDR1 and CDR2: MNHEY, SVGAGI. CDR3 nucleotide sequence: TGTGCCAGCAGTTACTCGAAAATTCCTGGGTCGAATGAAAAACTGTTTTTT. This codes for CASSYSKIPGSNEKLFF.

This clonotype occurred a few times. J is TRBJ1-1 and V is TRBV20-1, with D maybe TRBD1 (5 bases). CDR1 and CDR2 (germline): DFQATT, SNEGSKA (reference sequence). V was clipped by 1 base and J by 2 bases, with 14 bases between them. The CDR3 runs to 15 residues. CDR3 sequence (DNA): TGCAGTGCTAGAGGCCAGGGAGGTCCTAACACTGAAGCTTTCTTT. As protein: CSARGQGGPNTEAFF.

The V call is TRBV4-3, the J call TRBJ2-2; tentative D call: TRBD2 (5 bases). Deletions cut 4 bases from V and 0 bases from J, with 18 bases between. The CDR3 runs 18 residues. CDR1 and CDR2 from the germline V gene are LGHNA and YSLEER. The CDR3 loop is CASSPMKGRSSNTGELFF. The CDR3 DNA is TGCGCCAGCAGCCCCATGAAAGGGAGAAGCTCGAACACCGGGGAGCTGTTTTTT.

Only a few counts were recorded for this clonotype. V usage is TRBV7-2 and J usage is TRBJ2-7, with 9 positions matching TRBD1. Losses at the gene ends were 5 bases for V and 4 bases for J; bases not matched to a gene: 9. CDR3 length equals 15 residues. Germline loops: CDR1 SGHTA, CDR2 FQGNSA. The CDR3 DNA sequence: TGTGCCAGCAGCCCAGAGACAGGGGGGAGGTACGAGCAGTACTTC. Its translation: CASSPETGGRYEQYF.

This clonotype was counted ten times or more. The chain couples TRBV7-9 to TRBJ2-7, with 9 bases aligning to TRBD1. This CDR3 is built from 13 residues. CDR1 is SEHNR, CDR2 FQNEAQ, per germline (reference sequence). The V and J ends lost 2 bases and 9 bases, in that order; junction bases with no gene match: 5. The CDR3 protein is CASSLSGQGRQYV. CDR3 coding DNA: TGTGCCAGCAGCTTATCGGGACAGGGACGGCAGTACGTC.

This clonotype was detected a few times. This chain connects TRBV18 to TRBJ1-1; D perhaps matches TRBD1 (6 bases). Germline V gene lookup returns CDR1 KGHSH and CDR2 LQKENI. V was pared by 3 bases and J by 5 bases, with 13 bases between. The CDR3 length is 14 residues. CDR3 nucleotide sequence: TGTGCCAGCTCACCGCCGGGGGCAAAAACTGAAGCTTTCTTT. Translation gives CASSPPGAKTEAFF.

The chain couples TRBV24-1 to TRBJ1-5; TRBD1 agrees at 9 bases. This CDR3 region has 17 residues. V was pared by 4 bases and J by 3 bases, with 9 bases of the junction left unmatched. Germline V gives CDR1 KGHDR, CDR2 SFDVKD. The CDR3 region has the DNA TGTGCCACCAGTGACACTCCGGGACAGGGAGTCAATCAGCCCCAGCATTTT. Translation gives CATSDTPGQGVNQPQHF.